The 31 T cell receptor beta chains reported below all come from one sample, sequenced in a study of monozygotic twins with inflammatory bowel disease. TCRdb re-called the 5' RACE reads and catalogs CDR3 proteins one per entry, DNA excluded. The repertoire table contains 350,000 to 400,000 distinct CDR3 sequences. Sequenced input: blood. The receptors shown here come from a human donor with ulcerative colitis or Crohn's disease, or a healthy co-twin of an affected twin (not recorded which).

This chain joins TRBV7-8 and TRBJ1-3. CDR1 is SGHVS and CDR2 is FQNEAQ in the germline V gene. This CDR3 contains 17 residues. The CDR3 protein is CASSLDNMFNSGNTIYF.

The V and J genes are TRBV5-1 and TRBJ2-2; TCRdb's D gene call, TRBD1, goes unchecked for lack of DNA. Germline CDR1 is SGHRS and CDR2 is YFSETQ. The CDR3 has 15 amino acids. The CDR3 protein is CASSLLTGLPGELFF.

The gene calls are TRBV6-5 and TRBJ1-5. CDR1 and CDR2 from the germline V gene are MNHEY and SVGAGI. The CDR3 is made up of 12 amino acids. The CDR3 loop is CASSRAYQPQHF.

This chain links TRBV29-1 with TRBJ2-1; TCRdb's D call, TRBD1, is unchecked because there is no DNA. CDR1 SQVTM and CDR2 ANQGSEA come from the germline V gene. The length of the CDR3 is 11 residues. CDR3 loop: CSGDRGNEQFF.

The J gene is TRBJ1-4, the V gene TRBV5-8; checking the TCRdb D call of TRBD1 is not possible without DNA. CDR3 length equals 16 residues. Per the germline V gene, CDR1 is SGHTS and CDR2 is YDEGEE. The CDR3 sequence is CASSLGVGQGVEKLFF.

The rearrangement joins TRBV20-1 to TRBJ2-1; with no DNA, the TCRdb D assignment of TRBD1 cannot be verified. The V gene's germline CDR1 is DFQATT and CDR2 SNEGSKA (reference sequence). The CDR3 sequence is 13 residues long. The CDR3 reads CSARRGGYNEQFF.

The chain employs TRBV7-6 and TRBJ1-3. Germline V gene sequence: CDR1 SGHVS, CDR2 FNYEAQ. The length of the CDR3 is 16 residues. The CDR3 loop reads CASSLSDSLSGNTIYF.

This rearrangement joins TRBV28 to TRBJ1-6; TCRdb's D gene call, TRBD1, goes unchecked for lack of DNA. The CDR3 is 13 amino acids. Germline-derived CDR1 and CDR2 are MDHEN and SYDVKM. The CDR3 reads CASTGGGPRIVHF.

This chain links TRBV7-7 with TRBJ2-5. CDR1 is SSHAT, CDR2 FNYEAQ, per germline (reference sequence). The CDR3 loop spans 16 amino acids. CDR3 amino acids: CASSLGAALGRETQYF.

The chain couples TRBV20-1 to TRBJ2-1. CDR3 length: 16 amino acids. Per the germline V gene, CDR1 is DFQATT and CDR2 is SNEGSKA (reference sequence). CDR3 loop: CSARDPKSGGYNEQFF.

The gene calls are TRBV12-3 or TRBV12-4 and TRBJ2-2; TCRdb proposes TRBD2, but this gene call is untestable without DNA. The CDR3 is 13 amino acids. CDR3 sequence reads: CASSTRAPGELFF.

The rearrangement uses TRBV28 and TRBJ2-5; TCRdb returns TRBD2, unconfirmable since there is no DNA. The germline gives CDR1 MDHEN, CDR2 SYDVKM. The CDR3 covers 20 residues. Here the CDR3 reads CASSTYSPIAGEYFLETQYF.

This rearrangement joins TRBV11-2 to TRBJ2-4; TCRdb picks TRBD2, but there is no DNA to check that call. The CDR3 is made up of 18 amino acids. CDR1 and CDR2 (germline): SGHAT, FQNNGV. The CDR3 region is CASSSAPRGGGAKNIQYF.

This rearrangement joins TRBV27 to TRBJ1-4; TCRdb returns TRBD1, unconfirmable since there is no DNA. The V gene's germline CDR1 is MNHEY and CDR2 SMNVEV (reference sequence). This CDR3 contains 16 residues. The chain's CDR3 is CASSLAGARRNEKLFF.

This CDR3 reads CASSLQGTGDEKLFF. V gene TRBV5-4 combines with J gene TRBJ1-4; without DNA, the TCRdb call of TRBD1 cannot be checked. The CDR3 spans 15 residues. The germline gives CDR1 SGHNT, CDR2 YYREEE (reference sequence).

CDR3 sequence reads: CATSDSGQGRYEQYF. This chain joins TRBV24-1 and TRBJ2-7; TCRdb gives TRBD1 as the D gene, but with no DNA this cannot be confirmed. This CDR3 comprises 15 residues. The germline gives CDR1 KGHDR, CDR2 SFDVKD.

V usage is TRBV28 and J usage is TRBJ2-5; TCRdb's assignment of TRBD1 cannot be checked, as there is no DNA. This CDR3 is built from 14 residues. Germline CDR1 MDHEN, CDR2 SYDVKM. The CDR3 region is CASSPFEGTETQYF. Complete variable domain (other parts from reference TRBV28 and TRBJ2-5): DVKVTQSSRYLVKRTGEKVFLECVQDMDHENMFWYRQDPGLGLRLIYFSYDVKMKEKGDIPEGYSVSREKKERFSLILESASTNQTSMYLCASSPFEGTETQYFGPGTRLLVL.

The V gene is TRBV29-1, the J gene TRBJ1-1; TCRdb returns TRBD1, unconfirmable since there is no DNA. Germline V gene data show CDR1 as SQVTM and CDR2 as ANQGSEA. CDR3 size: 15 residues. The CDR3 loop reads CSVGSGWGMNTEAFF.

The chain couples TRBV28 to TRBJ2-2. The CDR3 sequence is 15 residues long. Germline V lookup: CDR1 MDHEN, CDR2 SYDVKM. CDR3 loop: CASMGFGTNTGELFF.

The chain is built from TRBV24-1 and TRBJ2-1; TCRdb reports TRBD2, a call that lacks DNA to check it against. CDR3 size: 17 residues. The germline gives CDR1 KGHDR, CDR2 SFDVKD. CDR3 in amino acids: CATSDFPSGGAHYEQFF.

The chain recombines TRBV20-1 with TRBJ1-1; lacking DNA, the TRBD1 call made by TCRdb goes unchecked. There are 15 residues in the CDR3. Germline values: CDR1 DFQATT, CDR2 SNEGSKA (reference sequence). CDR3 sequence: CSARSQGARSTEAFF.

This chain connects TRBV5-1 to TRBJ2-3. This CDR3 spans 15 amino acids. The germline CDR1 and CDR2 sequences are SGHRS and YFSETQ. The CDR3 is CASSLARQVADTQYF. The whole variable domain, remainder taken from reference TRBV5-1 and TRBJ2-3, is KAGVTQTPRYLIKTRGQQVTLSCSPISGHRSVSWYQQTPGQGLQFLFEYFSETQRNKGNFPGRFSGRQFSNSRSEMNVSTLELGDSALYLCASSLARQVADTQYFGPGTRLTVL.

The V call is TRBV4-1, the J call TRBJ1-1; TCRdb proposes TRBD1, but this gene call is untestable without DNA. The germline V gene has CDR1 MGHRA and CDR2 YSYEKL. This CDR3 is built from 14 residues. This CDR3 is CASSAGGFTTEAFF.

CDR3 sequence reads: CASSPREGYEQYF. The V and J genes are TRBV5-6 and TRBJ2-7; absent DNA, TCRdb's TRBD2 call cannot be checked. The CDR3 totals 13 residues. CDR1 and CDR2 (germline): SGHDT, YYEEEE.

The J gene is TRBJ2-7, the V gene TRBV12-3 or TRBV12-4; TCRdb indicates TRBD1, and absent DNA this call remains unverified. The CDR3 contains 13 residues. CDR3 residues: CAIGTVSSYEQYF.

Here the CDR3 reads CASSLGQGIYQPQHF. The chain uses TRBV5-6 and TRBJ1-5; without DNA, the TCRdb call of TRBD1 cannot be checked. This CDR3 region has 15 residues. The germline V gene has CDR1 SGHDT and CDR2 YYEEEE. The complete variable domain, with remaining parts taken from reference TRBV5-6 and TRBJ1-5, reads DAGVTQSPTHLIKTRGQQVTLRCSPKSGHDTVSWYQQALGQGPQFIFQYYEEEERQRGNFPDRFSGHQFPNYSSELNVNALLLGDSALYLCASSLGQGIYQPQHFGDGTRLSIL.

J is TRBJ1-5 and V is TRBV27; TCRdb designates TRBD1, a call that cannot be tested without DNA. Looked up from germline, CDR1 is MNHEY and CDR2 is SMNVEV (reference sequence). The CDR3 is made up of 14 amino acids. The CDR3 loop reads CASSLYRADQPQHF.

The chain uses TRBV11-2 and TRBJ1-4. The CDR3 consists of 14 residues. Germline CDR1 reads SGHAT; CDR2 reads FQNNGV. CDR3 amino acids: CASSSSATNEKLFF.

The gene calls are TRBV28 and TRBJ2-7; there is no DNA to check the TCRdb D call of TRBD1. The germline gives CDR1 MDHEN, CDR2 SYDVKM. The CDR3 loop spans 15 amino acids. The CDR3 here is CASSKPGQGRNEQYF. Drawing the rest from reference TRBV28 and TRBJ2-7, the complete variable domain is DVKVTQSSRYLVKRTGEKVFLECVQDMDHENMFWYRQDPGLGLRLIYFSYDVKMKEKGDIPEGYSVSREKKERFSLILESASTNQTSMYLCASSKPGQGRNEQYFGPGTRLTVT.

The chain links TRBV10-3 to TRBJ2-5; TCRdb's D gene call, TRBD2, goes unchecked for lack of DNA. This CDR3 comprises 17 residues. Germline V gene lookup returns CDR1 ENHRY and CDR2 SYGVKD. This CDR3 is CAISDPGLDLERETQYF.

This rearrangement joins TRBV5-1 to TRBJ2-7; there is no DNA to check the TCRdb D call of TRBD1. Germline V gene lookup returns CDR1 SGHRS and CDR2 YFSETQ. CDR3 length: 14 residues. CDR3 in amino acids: CASSFSGAGYEQYF. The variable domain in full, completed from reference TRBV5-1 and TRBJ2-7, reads KAGVTQTPRYLIKTRGQQVTLSCSPISGHRSVSWYQQTPGQGLQFLFEYFSETQRNKGNFPGRFSGRQFSNSRSEMNVSTLELGDSALYLCASSFSGAGYEQYFGPGTRLTVT.